Detailed here is one T cell receptor (beta chain). Its target is unknown. The data stem from a study of Ad26.COV2.S vaccination and SARS-CoV-2 variants. At the level of the study: Once or twice, 56 days apart, Ad26.COV2.S was delivered intramuscularly. Study-level points and caveats: The placebo group had lower spike-specific TCR breadth than the vaccine recipients did. Following vaccination, spike-specific CD8+ and CD4+ T cell responses reportedly exhibited substantial breadth. For non-spike TCRs, breadth in vaccine recipients resembled that in placebo recipients.

Clones were sequenced by immunoSEQ multiplex PCR, and TCRdb holds only the in-frame ones, with some missing. In the table there are about 480,000 clones, around nine tenths of which are singletons. Noted treatment: around 19 received Ad26.COV2.S at low or high dose, single or two shots; about 5 received placebo; per-sample allocation not given. Sample collection was performed on day 63 after the first vaccine or placebo injection. Germline CDR1 and CDR2: GTSNPN and SVGIG (reference sequence). The CDR3 extends over 17 amino acids. V gave up 0 bases and J gave up 6 bases, with 23 bases separating them.

The specimen was peripheral blood, collected in a trial of Ad26.COV2.S vaccine versus placebo. The chain couples TRBV30 to TRBJ1-1, with D perhaps TRBD1 (6 bases). This receptor was taken from a person between 18 and 65 years old who received the Ad26.COV2.S COVID-19 vaccine or a placebo. CDR3 loop: CAWSVGGVSLRAAEAFF. CDR3 coding DNA: TGTGCCTGGAGTGTTGGGGGCGTAAGCTTGCGCGCGGCTGAAGCTTTCTTT.